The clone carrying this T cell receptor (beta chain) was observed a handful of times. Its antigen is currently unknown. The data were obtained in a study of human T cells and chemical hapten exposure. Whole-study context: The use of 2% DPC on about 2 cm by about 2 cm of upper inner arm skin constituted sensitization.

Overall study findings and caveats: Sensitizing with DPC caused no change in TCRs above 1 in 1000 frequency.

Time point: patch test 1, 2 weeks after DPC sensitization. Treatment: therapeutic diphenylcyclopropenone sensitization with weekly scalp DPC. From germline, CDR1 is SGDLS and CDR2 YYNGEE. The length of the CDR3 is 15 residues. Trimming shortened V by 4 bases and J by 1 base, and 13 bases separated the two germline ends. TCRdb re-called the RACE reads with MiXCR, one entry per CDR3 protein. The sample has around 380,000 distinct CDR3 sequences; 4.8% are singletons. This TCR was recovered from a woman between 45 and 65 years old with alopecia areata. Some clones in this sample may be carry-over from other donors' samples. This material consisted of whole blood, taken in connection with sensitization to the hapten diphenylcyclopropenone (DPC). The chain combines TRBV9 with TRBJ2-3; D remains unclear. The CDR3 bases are TGTGCCAGCAGCACCCGGACCGCAGGCACAGATACGCAGTATTTT. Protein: CASSTRTAGTDTQYF.